Below, one T cell receptor (beta chain) is given with its context. At the time of active disease, bone marrow was collected from every patient. V was pared by 11 bases and J by 7 bases, with 17 bases between. The germline V gene has CDR1 LGHNT and CDR2 FRNRAP. CDR3 size: 13 residues. From about 400 ng of RNA, a library with molecular barcoded alpha/delta and beta/gamma adaptors was made. MiXCR was run by TCRdb on the reads, yielding one entry per CDR3 protein. The sample lists tens of thousands of distinct CDR3 sequences, 20% to 25% occurring once. This entry comes from a study of read filtering for tumor transcriptome and immune sequencing. Study-wide background: The cohort had about 16 men and over twelve women aged roughly 47 to 85, mean about 70 years.

The rearrangement links TRBV12-5 to TRBJ2-2; no clear D. Sequenced: a population of CD138-negative cells sorted from bone marrow. The clonotype originates from a donor aged 40 or over with multiple myeloma. CDR3 loop: CAGRPLEYGELFF. CDR3 nucleotide sequence: TGTGCTGGTCGACCTCTGGAGTACGGGGAGCTGTTTTTT.